A selection of T cell receptor beta chains follows, all from one sample in a study of identical twins. TCRdb recomputed calls from the 5' RACE reads with MiXCR, one row per CDR3 protein. The sample contains roughly 1.6 million distinct CDR3 sequences, around 33% of which appear only once. The sequenced sample consisted of cord blood. The receptors were sampled from a newborn girl in good health. Both conserved end residues are part of each CDR3. D genes are given only for firm matches. Rows may omit the clone size; those that give it use once, few, many or a size class.

D gene	V gene	J gene	clone size	CDR3 DNA	CDR3 protein
.	TRBV4-2	TRBJ2-4	.	TGTGCCAGCAGCTCCATGTTAACTAGGGACAAAAACATTCAGTACTTC	CASSSMLTRDKNIQYF
.	TRBV7-9	TRBJ1-2	.	TGTGCCAGCAGCTTAGTGGCAGGGTCTTTGGGCGGCTACACCTTC	CASSLVAGSLGGYTF
TRBD2	TRBV3-1	TRBJ2-1	few	TGTGCCAGCAGCCAAGATCTTCGGCTAGCGGGGGACAATGAGCAGTTCTTC	CASSQDLRLAGDNEQFF
TRBD2	TRBV6-2/TRBV6-3	TRBJ2-4	.	TGTGCCAGCCGGCGGGACTACCCACTAGGTCAGTACTTC	CASRRDYPLGQYF
.	TRBV21-1	TRBJ2-4	.	TGTGCCAGCAGCAAAGATGACAGGGCCAAAAACATTCAGTACTTC	CASSKDDRAKNIQYF
TRBD2	TRBV9	TRBJ2-7	.	TGTGCCAGCAGCGTTCATAGCGGGAGAATCGACGAGCAGTACTTC	CASSVHSGRIDEQYF
TRBD1	TRBV7-9	TRBJ1-1	.	TGTGCCAGCAGTTTAGGGGGCATCATGAACACTGAAGCTTTCTTT	CASSLGGIMNTEAFF
.	TRBV4-1	TRBJ1-4	few	TGCGCCAGCAGGAGAACGGTTAATGAAAAACTGTTTTTT	CASRRTVNEKLFF
TRBD2	TRBV18	TRBJ2-1	few	TGTGCCAGCTCACCATCGCCTAGCGGGGGGCATTACAATGAGCAGTTCTTC	CASSPSPSGGHYNEQFF
.	TRBV7-9	TRBJ1-2	.	TGTGCCAGCAGCCCGAACGGCCAGGAAGGCGGCTACACCTTC	CASSPNGQEGGYTF
.	TRBV20-1	TRBJ1-1	few	TGCAGTGCTAGATCGGGAGAGGTAGCTTTCTTT	CSARSGEVAFF
.	TRBV5-1	TRBJ2-1	many	TGCGCCAGCAGCGAGGGGGGGCTATCCTACAATGAGCAGTTCTTC	CASSEGGLSYNEQFF
.	TRBV18	TRBJ2-3	many	TGTGCCAGCAGCCCATCTAGCACAGATACGCAGTATTTT	CASSPSSTDTQYF
.	TRBV7-2	TRBJ1-6	.	TGTGCCAGCAGCTTAGAGACCCAGACCTATAATTCACCCCTCCACTTT	CASSLETQTYNSPLHF
TRBD1	TRBV28	TRBJ2-1	few	TGTGCCAGCAGTTTATACCCCCGGGACAGGGTCGGTGAGCAGTTCTTC	CASSLYPRDRVGEQFF
TRBD2	TRBV7-2	TRBJ2-7	.	TGTGCCAGCAGCTCTAGACTAGCGGGGGGGTGTAGCTTAAGCTACGAGCAGTACTTC	CASSSRLAGGCSLSYEQYF
.	TRBV12-3/TRBV12-4	TRBJ1-1	few	TGTGCCAGCAGCCCCGGGATTCGCACTGAAGCTTTCTTT	CASSPGIRTEAFF
.	TRBV7-2	TRBJ2-5	few	TGTGCCAGCAGCTTAAGCCTAGCGCCGGAGACCCAGTACTTC	CASSLSLAPETQYF
TRBD1	TRBV12-3/TRBV12-4	TRBJ2-4	few	TGTGCCAGCAGTTCCTCTGCGGACAGGACCATAGCCAAAAACATTCAGTACTTC	CASSSSADRTIAKNIQYF
TRBD2	TRBV12-3/TRBV12-4	TRBJ2-5	.	TGTGCCAGCAGTATCCCGGGACTACAAGAGACCCAGTACTTC	CASSIPGLQETQYF
.	TRBV6-1	TRBJ1-5	.	TGTGCCAGCAGTGAGGGGATAGGGTATGGTCAGCCCCAGCATTTT	CASSEGIGYGQPQHF
.	TRBV2	TRBJ1-1	.	TGTGCCAGCAGTGAAATGGAACTGAACACTGAAGCTTTCTTT	CASSEMELNTEAFF
TRBD1	TRBV20-1	TRBJ2-7	.	TGCAGTGCTAGTGAAGACAGGGGCTTCTACGAGCAGTACTTC	CSASEDRGFYEQYF
TRBD2	TRBV4-1	TRBJ2-1	.	TGCGCCAGCAGCCAGGAACTAGCGGGGGGGATATACAATGAGCAGTTCTTC	CASSQELAGGIYNEQFF
.	TRBV6-6	TRBJ2-1	few	TGTGCCAGCAGTTACCCCGAGGGGTCCTACAATGAGCAGTTCTTC	CASSYPEGSYNEQFF
.	TRBV20-1	TRBJ2-2	.	TGCAGTGCTACCGCTCAGGACACCGGGGAGCTGTTTTTT	CSATAQDTGELFF
TRBD1	TRBV12-3/TRBV12-4	TRBJ2-7	once	TGTGCCAGCAGTTTATGGGCAGGGGGCAATGAGCAGTACTTC	CASSLWAGGNEQYF
TRBD2	TRBV20-1	TRBJ2-7	few	TGCAGTGCTACCGCCACTAGCGGGGGATCTGAGCAGTACTTC	CSATATSGGSEQYF
.	TRBV5-1	TRBJ2-4	.	TGCGCCAGCAGCTTGAGGGCTGCGCACTCAAACATTCAGTACTTC	CASSLRAAHSNIQYF
TRBD1	TRBV28	TRBJ2-1	.	TGTGCCAGCAGCCGCGGACAGGGGCACAATGAGCAGTTCTTC	CASSRGQGHNEQFF
TRBD1	TRBV5-1	TRBJ2-7	few	TGCGCCAGCACCCATGGAGGTAACAGGGGGTACGAGCAGTACTTC	CASTHGGNRGYEQYF
.	TRBV12-3/TRBV12-4	TRBJ2-1	many	TGTGCCAGCAGCCTTTCCCCCCACAATGAGCAGTTCTTC	CASSLSPHNEQFF
.	TRBV4-2	TRBJ2-6	few	TGTGCCAGCAGCCACAAAGGGGGCTCTGGGGCCAACGTCCTGACTTTC	CASSHKGGSGANVLTF
.	TRBV29-1	TRBJ1-5	many	TGCAGCGTTGCAAGAGGGAGGGATCAGCCCCAGCATTTT	CSVARGRDQPQHF
.	TRBV7-8	TRBJ2-3	few	TGTGCCAGCGTGCCCCCAGCTTCTAGCACAGATACGCAGTATTTT	CASVPPASSTDTQYF
.	TRBV28	TRBJ2-3	few	TGTGCCAGCAGCTCGCCTACCAGAGACAGCACAGATACGCAGTATTTT	CASSSPTRDSTDTQYF
.	TRBV12-3/TRBV12-4	TRBJ1-2	.	TGTGCCAGCAGCCCTGTCGGGTCCCGCTATGGCTACACCTTC	CASSPVGSRYGYTF
.	TRBV4-2	TRBJ1-2	.	TGTGCCAGCAGCCTGGCGGCAGGGACTAATAACTATGGCTACACCTTC	CASSLAAGTNNYGYTF
.	TRBV3-1	TRBJ1-2	many	TGTGCCAGCAGCCAAGGAGAGGACGAAAACTATGGCTACACCTTC	CASSQGEDENYGYTF
.	TRBV20-1	TRBJ1-4	.	TGCAGTGCCATACACGGGGCAACTAATGAAAAACTGTTTTTT	CSAIHGATNEKLFF
.	TRBV2	TRBJ2-1	few	TGTGCCAGCAGTGAATGGGGGACATCCTACAATGAGCAGTTCTTC	CASSEWGTSYNEQFF